One sample yielded the 6 T cell receptor beta chains listed below, sequenced in a study of blood T cell repertoires in COVID-19. Using immunoSEQ multiplex PCR, the repertoire was profiled, and TCRdb retains in-frame clones only, with some absent. The sample records around 140,000 clones, 88% being singletons. The material sequenced was peripheral blood. The receptors stem from a man between 65 and 85 years old with acute or convalescent COVID-19.

The chain has TRBV3-1 (or the pseudogene TRBV3-2) and TRBJ1-3; D is uncertain. V lost 0 bases, J lost 2 bases, and 8 bases lay in between. Germline lookup yields CDR1 LGHDT and CDR2 YNNKEL (reference sequence). The CDR3 covers 15 residues. The CDR3 protein is CASSQESSAGNTIYF. CDR3 in DNA: TGTGCCAGCAGCCAAGAGTCCTCGGCTGGAAACACCATATATTTT.

DNA for the CDR3: TGTGCCAGCAGTGAGAAGGTCTGGGCTGCCTACGAGCAGTACTTC. Protein product: CASSEKVWAAYEQYF. This chain uses TRBV6-1 with TRBJ2-7; no reliable D call. The germline V gene encodes CDR1 MNHNS and CDR2 SASEGT. There are 15 residues in the CDR3. V was pared by 3 bases and J by 2 bases, with 14 bases between.

This chain joins TRBV7-9 and TRBJ2-5, with D maybe TRBD2 (6 bases). Per the germline V gene, CDR1 is SEHNR and CDR2 is FQNEAQ (reference sequence). CDR3 length equals 16 residues. Trimming removed 1 base from V and 1 base from J, with 13 bases in between. CDR3 region: CASSLGPGSGQETQYF. The CDR3 nucleotides are TGTGCCAGCAGCTTAGGTCCCGGTAGCGGCCAAGAGACCCAGTACTTC. Using reference TRBV7-9 and TRBJ2-5 for the parts outside the CDR3, the full variable domain is DTGVSQNPRHKITKRGQNVTFRCDPISEHNRLYWYRQTLGQGPEFLTYFQNEAQLEKSRLLSDRFSAERPKGSFSTLEIQRTEQGDSAMYLCASSLGPGSGQETQYFGPGTRLLVL.

V usage is TRBV6-5 and J usage is TRBJ1-1; D remains unclear. The CDR3 is made up of 15 amino acids. Trimming stripped 6 bases from V and 1 base from J, with 15 bases between. Germline V gene sequence: CDR1 MNHEY, CDR2 SVGAGI. The CDR3 sequence is CASRTRVPKNTEAFF. CDR3 nucleotide sequence: TGTGCCAGCAGAACGAGGGTCCCCAAGAACACTGAAGCTTTCTTT.

The gene calls are TRBV10-1 and TRBJ2-1; maybe TRBD1 (6 bases). Germline V gene sequence: CDR1 WNHNN, CDR2 SYGVQD (reference sequence). The CDR3 length is 16 residues. Trimming took 1 base from V and 7 from J, leaving 17 bases between them. The CDR3 reads CASSEFGTRVPNEQFF. Written as DNA, the CDR3 is TGCGCCAGCAGTGAGTTCGGGACAAGGGTCCCAAATGAGCAGTTCTTC.

This clone was picked up one time. The CDR3 sequence: CASRRQHNSPLHF. As DNA, the CDR3 is TGTGCCAGCAGGCGACAGCATAATTCACCCCTCCACTTT. The chain couples TRBV28 to TRBJ1-6; D may be TRBD1 (5 bases). V was trimmed by 6 bases and J by 5 bases, leaving 8 bases between them. Per germline, CDR1 MDHEN and CDR2 SYDVKM. The CDR3 contains 13 residues.